The 21 T cell receptor beta chains in this list originate from one sample, sequenced in a study of CD8+ T cells in alopecia areata. RNA, once extracted, was reverse transcribed into cDNA for use as the sequencing template. Produced via immunoSEQ multiplex PCR; TCRdb's table is partial and in-frame only. The sample carries roughly 110,000 clones, around 54% recorded once. Treatment reported: oral pan-JAK inhibitor, 5-10 mg twice daily. The sequenced sample was CD4+ T cells sorted from blood, obtained at week 24, from a patient treated with tofacitinib. The receptors stem from a human donor with alopecia areata.

J is TRBJ2-1 and V is TRBV5-1; the D gene is possibly TRBD1 (6 bases). The V end lost 4 bases, the J end lost 1 base, and 15 bases lay between the germline ends. This CDR3 contains 16 residues. The germline V gene has CDR1 SGHRS and CDR2 YFSETQ. The DNA for the CDR3 is TGCGCCAGCAGCCGATCAGGGACACCTTCCTACAATGAGCAGTTCTTC. It encodes CASSRSGTPSYNEQFF.

V and J are TRBV29-1 and TRBJ2-3, with 8 bases fitting TRBD1. This CDR3 is built from 12 residues. The V gene's germline CDR1 is SQVTM and CDR2 ANQGSEA. V gave up 3 bases and J gave up 11 bases; unmatched junction bases: 7. For the CDR3, the DNA is TGCAGCGTTGACAGGGGGCAAGTGGGGCAGTATTTT. Protein sequence: CSVDRGQVGQYF.

The rearrangement joins TRBV2 to TRBJ1-1; the match to TRBD1 covers 7 bases. Per the germline V gene, CDR1 is SNHLY and CDR2 is FYNNEI. The CDR3 extends over 12 amino acids. The junction had 2 bases not matched to a gene; V was cut back by 7 bases and J by 3 bases. The CDR3, as DNA: TGTGCCAGCACCACAGGGGACACTGAAGCTTTCTTT. Translation: CASTTGDTEAFF.

The chain uses TRBV6-5 and TRBJ1-2; D not resolved. This CDR3 is 14 amino acids long. Trimming shortened V by 0 bases and J by 1 base, and 6 bases separated the two germline ends. Germline CDR1 reads MNHEY; CDR2 reads SVGAGI. CDR3 region: CASSYSWGNYGYTF. For the CDR3, the DNA is TGTGCCAGCAGTTACTCGTGGGGTAACTATGGCTACACCTTC.

This clone was observed a few times. V is TRBV10-3 and J is TRBJ1-6; D gene uncertain. Germline V gene sequence: CDR1 ENHRY, CDR2 SYGVKD. The length of the CDR3 is 12 residues. V lost 8 bases and J 8 bases, leaving 10 bases between the germline ends. The CDR3 sequence is CAIRERDSPLHF. The CDR3 DNA is TGTGCCATCCGAGAGAGGGATTCACCCCTCCACTTT.

V is TRBV5-1 and J is TRBJ2-7; D is perhaps TRBD2 (5 bases). CDR1 and CDR2 (germline): SGHRS, YFSETQ. The CDR3 is 12 amino acids. The germline V and J ends were trimmed by 3 bases and 5 bases, with 9 bases remaining between them. The CDR3 DNA sequence: TGCGCCAGCAGCTCCGTCGGGAACGAGCAGTACTTC. Its protein product is CASSSVGNEQYF.

This clone has just one count. The chain carries TRBV18 and TRBJ2-2, with D unclear. The V gene lost 5 bases and the J gene lost 3 bases, with 10 bases spanning the gap. The V gene's germline CDR1 is KGHSH and CDR2 LQKENI. The CDR3 has 14 residues. The CDR3 DNA sequence: TGTGCCAGCTCAAGGAAAGAGCACACCGGGGAGCTGTTTTTT. Protein: CASSRKEHTGELFF.

The chain combines TRBV30 with TRBJ2-7; 10 nucleotides agree with TRBD2. V was clipped by 1 base and J by 6 bases; unmatched bases: 12. From germline, CDR1 is GTSNPN and CDR2 SVGIG (reference sequence). The CDR3 runs to 16 residues. CDR3 amino acids: CAWSGLISGGAFEQYF. The CDR3 region has the DNA TGTGCCTGGAGTGGCCTCATAAGCGGGGGGGCATTCGAGCAGTACTTC.

This clone has just one count. CDR3 nucleotides: TGTGCCAGCCGGCGACTAGCGGGGGCGGGGGCAGATACGCAGTATTTT. It encodes CASRRLAGAGADTQYF. The J gene is TRBJ2-3, the V gene TRBV6-6; 12 bases fit TRBD2. This CDR3 region has 16 residues. CDR1 and CDR2 (germline): MNHNY, SVGAGI (reference sequence). Trimming at V came to 8 bases and at J to 4 bases, leaving 10 bases not matched to a gene.

This clone has just one count. The chain recombines TRBV9 with TRBJ2-7; 10 bases fit TRBD1. The CDR3 is 16 amino acids. Trimming at V came to 5 bases and at J to 1 base, leaving 9 bases not matched to a gene. Germline values: CDR1 SGDLS, CDR2 YYNGEE. Here the CDR3 reads CASRPQPGQGSYEQYF. CDR3 nucleotide sequence: TGTGCCAGCAGGCCACAGCCGGGACAGGGGTCCTACGAGCAGTACTTC.

J is TRBJ2-7 and V is TRBV4-1, with a weak D call TRBD1 (5 bases). V was pared by 2 bases and J by 9 bases, with 20 bases between. Germline V gene lookup returns CDR1 MGHRA and CDR2 YSYEKL. This CDR3 has 15 residues. DNA for the CDR3: TGCGCCAGCAGCCAAAACACGAGACAGCTGGAAAGGCAGTACTTC. Amino acids: CASSQNTRQLERQYF.

The V call is TRBV11-2, the J call TRBJ2-3; 9 bases are a match to TRBD1. The V and J ends lost 5 bases and 3 bases, in that order; junction bases with no gene match: 6. Germline V gene lookup returns CDR1 SGHAT and CDR2 FQNNGV. This CDR3 contains 15 residues. The CDR3 is CASSDRDRVTDTQYF. CDR3 in DNA: TGTGCCAGCAGCGACCGGGACAGGGTGACAGATACGCAGTATTTT.

The sample holds a few counts of this clone. The CDR3 DNA sequence: TGTGCCAGCAGTGAAACAGGTAATCAGCCCCAGCATTTT. Its protein product is CASSETGNQPQHF. The chain combines TRBV6-1 with TRBJ1-5, with D tentatively TRBD1 (5 bases). V dropped 2 bases and J dropped 4 bases, with 6 bases sitting between them. Germline V gives CDR1 MNHNS, CDR2 SASEGT. The CDR3 length is 13 residues.

The chain uses TRBV5-6 and TRBJ2-7; no firm D call. Germline V gene data show CDR1 as SGHDT and CDR2 as YYEEEE. V lost 2 bases and J lost 0, with 9 bases in between. This CDR3 has 14 amino acids. DNA for the CDR3: TGTGCCAGCAGCTTCGACGCCTACTCCTACGAGCAGTACTTC. Translating gives CASSFDAYSYEQYF. The full variable domain, with the rest looked up from reference TRBV5-6 and TRBJ2-7, is DAGVTQSPTHLIKTRGQQVTLRCSPKSGHDTVSWYQQALGQGPQFIFQYYEEEERQRGNFPDRFSGHQFPNYSSELNVNALLLGDSALYLCASSFDAYSYEQYFGPGTRLTVT.

The rearrangement uses TRBV15 and TRBJ1-6, with 11 bases that match TRBD1. The J segment lost 7 bases and the V segment lost 2 bases, leaving 13 bases of the junction unmatched. This CDR3 has 19 residues. Germline CDR1 LNHNV, CDR2 YYDKDF (reference sequence). CDR3 in amino acids: CATSRTGTGGDFSNSPLHF. CDR3 in DNA: TGTGCCACCAGCAGAACCGGGACAGGGGGAGATTTCAGCAATTCACCCCTCCACTTT.

This clone has a handful of counts. The V and J genes are TRBV29-1 and TRBJ2-5; D perhaps matches TRBD1 (7 bases). The CDR3 contains 12 residues. Germline loops: CDR1 SQVTM, CDR2 ANQGSEA. Trimming cost V 3 bases and J 6 bases, with 11 bases left between them. The chain's CDR3 is CSVEEGAKTQYF. The CDR3 DNA reads TGCAGCGTTGAGGAGGGGGCGAAGACCCAGTACTTC. Looking up the rest from reference TRBV29-1 and TRBJ2-5 gives the full variable domain: SAVISQKPSRDICQRGTSLTIQCQVDSQVTMMFWYRQQPGQSLTLIATANQGSEATYESGFVIDKFPISRPNLTFSTLTVSNMSPEDSSIYLCSVEEGAKTQYFGPGTRLLVL.

This clone was found a few times. This chain's CDR3 is CASSLGQGGFEKLFF. CDR3 bases: TGTGCCAGCAGCTTAGGACAGGGTGGATTTGAAAAACTGTTTTTT. This chain links TRBV7-9 with TRBJ1-4; TRBD1 matches at 7 bases. The germline V gene has CDR1 SEHNR and CDR2 FQNEAQ (reference sequence). V gave up 1 base and J gave up 7 bases; unmatched junction bases: 6. There are 15 residues in the CDR3.

V usage is TRBV29-1 and J usage is TRBJ1-1, with TRBD1 identical over 7 bases. CDR1 and CDR2 (germline): SQVTM, ANQGSEA. The CDR3 runs to 13 residues. V gave up 7 bases and J gave up 1 base; unmatched junction bases: 6. The CDR3 nucleotides read TGCAGCGGTGTCAGGGGGGCGAACACTGAAGCTTTCTTT. Translated: CSGVRGANTEAFF.

This clone appeared a few times. The chain recombines TRBV6-5 with TRBJ1-1, with TRBD1 matching over 9 bases. Per the germline V gene, CDR1 is MNHEY and CDR2 is SVGAGI. The CDR3 runs 15 residues. V lost 2 bases, J lost 4 bases, and 5 bases stayed unmatched. The CDR3 reads CASSYGTGWGTEAFF. The CDR3 DNA sequence: TGTGCCAGCAGTTACGGGACAGGGTGGGGCACTGAAGCTTTCTTT.

The gene calls are TRBV29-1 and TRBJ2-1, with D unresolved. Germline V gives CDR1 SQVTM, CDR2 ANQGSEA. The V end lost 4 bases, the J end lost 9 bases, and 16 bases lay between the germline ends. The CDR3 consists of 13 residues. This CDR3 is CSVGVVEWVEQFF. CDR3 in DNA: TGCAGCGTTGGGGTGGTGGAGTGGGTTGAGCAGTTCTTC.

V gene TRBV4-3 combines with J gene TRBJ2-5; no firm D call. Germline CDR1 is LGHNA and CDR2 is YSLEER. This CDR3 is built from 14 residues. V lost 1 base and J lost 0, with 6 bases in between. CDR3 protein: CASSQATYQETQYF. The CDR3 nucleotides are TGCGCCAGCAGCCAAGCGACGTACCAAGAGACCCAGTACTTC.